This T cell receptor beta chain appears in the sequencing data of a study of blood T cell repertoires in COVID-19. Unmatched junction bases numbered 11, after V lost 2 bases and J lost 8 bases. CDR3 size: 15 residues. CDR1 is SGHDT and CDR2 is YYEEEE in the germline V gene. This clone was seen only a few times. Repertoires were generated with immunoSEQ multiplex PCR, while TCRdb's copy carries only in-frame clones and drops some. The data contain almost 250,000 clones, roughly 85% of them seen just once; the ten biggest clones take up approximately 9.6%. The receptor comes from a woman aged 45-59 years with acute COVID-19. The gene calls are TRBV5-6 and TRBJ1-2; TRBD1 matches at 8 bases. The sequenced sample consisted of PBMCs or T cells enriched from blood (not recorded which). The CDR3 reads CASSFGQGGSQGYTF. As DNA, the CDR3 is TGTGCCAGCAGCTTCGGACAGGGCGGTTCTCAGGGCTACACCTTC.